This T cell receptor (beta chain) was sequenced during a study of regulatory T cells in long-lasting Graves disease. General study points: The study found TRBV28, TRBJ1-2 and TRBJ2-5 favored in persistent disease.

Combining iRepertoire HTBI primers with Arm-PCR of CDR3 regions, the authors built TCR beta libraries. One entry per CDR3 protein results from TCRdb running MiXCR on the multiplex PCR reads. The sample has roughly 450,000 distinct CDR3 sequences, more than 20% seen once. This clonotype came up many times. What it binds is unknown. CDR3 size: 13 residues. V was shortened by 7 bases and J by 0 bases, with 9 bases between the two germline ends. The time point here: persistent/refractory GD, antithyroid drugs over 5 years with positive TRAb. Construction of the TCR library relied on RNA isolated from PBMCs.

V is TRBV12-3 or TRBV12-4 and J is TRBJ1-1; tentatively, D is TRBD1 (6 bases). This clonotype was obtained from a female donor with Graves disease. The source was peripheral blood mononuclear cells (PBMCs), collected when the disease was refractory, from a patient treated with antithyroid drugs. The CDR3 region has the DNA TGTGCCAGCACGACAGGCCTGAACACTGAAGCTTTCTTT. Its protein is CASTTGLNTEAFF.